The 30 T cell receptor beta chains below all came from one sample that was sequenced in a study of cytomegalovirus exposure and HLA in healthy donors. Primers for the PCR totalled 60 Vbeta and 13 Jbeta. Clones were read by immunoSEQ multiplex PCR, and TCRdb kept only the in-frame ones, dropping some. The sample carries 200,000 or so clones, 75% to 85% recorded once. Sequenced: PBMCs. The source is a woman aged 18-30 years in good health and CMV-seropositive.

The chain combines TRBV6-1 with TRBJ1-6; perhaps TRBD1 as D (5 bases). Trimming cost V 3 bases and J 14 bases, with 11 bases left between them. Germline-derived CDR1 and CDR2 are MNHNS and SASEGT. This CDR3 is built from 12 residues. CDR3 in DNA: TGTGCCAGCAGTGAGATCAGGGAGGCCCTCCACTTT. This sequence encodes CASSEIREALHF.

This clone was seen a handful of times. V is TRBV27 and J is TRBJ2-1, with 13 bases matching TRBD2. The length of the CDR3 is 23 residues. Germline loops: CDR1 MNHEY, CDR2 SMNVEV (reference sequence). Trimming removed 6 bases from V and 5 bases from J; junction bases left unmatched: 28. The CDR3 loop is CASRPRTSGGKRPGFLRDNEQFF. The DNA for the CDR3 is TGTGCCAGCAGGCCGCGGACTAGCGGGGGTAAAAGACCAGGCTTCCTCAGGGACAATGAGCAGTTCTTC.

This sequence joins TRBV12-5 and TRBJ1-6; 11 nucleotides align to TRBD1. Germline V lookup: CDR1 LGHNT, CDR2 FRNRAP. After removal of 7 bases from V and 8 bases from J, the junction contained 7 bases not matched to a gene. The CDR3 covers 15 residues. DNA of the CDR3: TGTGCTAGTGATTCTGCGGGACAGGGGGATTCACCCCTCCACTTT. Amino acids: CASDSAGQGDSPLHF.

The rearrangement uses TRBV7-2 and TRBJ1-6; TRBD1 might be the D (5 bases). CDR1 is SGHTA and CDR2 is FQGNSA in the germline V gene. With 3 bases removed from V and 9 bases from J, the gap between germline ends came to 15 bases. The CDR3 contains 15 residues. The CDR3 is CASSFRGGVGSPLHF. Here the CDR3 DNA reads TGTGCCAGCAGCTTCCGGGGAGGGGTAGGTTCACCCCTCCACTTT. The full variable domain, in which reference TRBV7-2 and TRBJ1-6 provide the parts outside the CDR3, is GAGVSQSPSNKVTEKGKDVELRCDPISGHTALYWYRQSLGQGLEFLIYFQGNSAPDKSGLPSDRFSAERTGGSVSTLTIQRTQQEDSAVYLCASSFRGGVGSPLHFGNGTRLTVT.

This sequence joins TRBV5-5 and TRBJ2-2; perhaps TRBD1 as D (6 bases). Between the trimmed V and J ends, which lost 4 bases and 3 bases, there was a span of 13 bases. The CDR3 is 15 amino acids. Germline CDR1 and CDR2: SGHKS and YYEKEE (reference sequence). The CDR3 region has the DNA TGTGCCAGCAGCCTCCAAGGGGGATACACCGGGGAGCTGTTTTTT. This sequence encodes CASSLQGGYTGELFF.

The rearrangement joins TRBV29-1 to TRBJ2-5; 8 positions agree with TRBD1. Trimming removed 8 bases from V and 1 base from J; junction bases left unmatched: 3. This CDR3 has 12 amino acids. In germline, CDR1 is SQVTM, CDR2 ANQGSEA. CDR3 sequence (DNA): TGCAGCCATGACAGGGGCCAAGAGACCCAGTACTTC. As protein: CSHDRGQETQYF.

The chain couples TRBV4-3 to TRBJ1-1; maybe TRBD1 (6 bases). The V gene lost 5 bases and the J gene lost 5 bases, with 15 bases spanning the gap. CDR3 length equals 14 residues. Germline V gene sequence: CDR1 LGHNA, CDR2 YSLEER. The CDR3 sequence is CASSFTGTKTEAFF. The CDR3 DNA sequence: TGCGCCAGCAGCTTTACAGGGACGAAGACTGAAGCTTTCTTT.

The chain links TRBV7-2 to TRBJ2-1; 10 bases are a match to TRBD2. The CDR3 consists of 16 residues. V was clipped by 8 bases and J by 3 bases; unmatched bases: 10. Per germline, CDR1 SGHTA and CDR2 FQGNSA. The CDR3 here is CASAGGTSGVYNEQFF. DNA of the CDR3: TGTGCCAGCGCCGGGGGAACTAGCGGGGTCTACAATGAGCAGTTCTTC.

This clone was observed a handful of times. The J gene is TRBJ2-3, the V gene TRBV10-2, with 8 bases aligning to TRBD1. The CDR3 runs to 15 residues. V lost 5 bases and J lost 1; bases outside the gene matches: 5. CDR1 WSHSY and CDR2 SAAADI come from the germline V gene. This chain's CDR3 is CASSFQGARTDTQYF. Written as DNA, the CDR3 is TGCGCCAGCAGTTTTCAGGGGGCGCGCACAGATACGCAGTATTTT.

V and J are TRBV7-3 and TRBJ1-6, with a tentative D call TRBD1 (6 bases). Germline V gives CDR1 SGHTA, CDR2 FQGTGA. This CDR3 region has 16 residues. The V and J ends lost 2 bases and 9 bases respectively, with 17 bases between them. The CDR3: CASSLDDRRTLSPLHF. CDR3 coding DNA: TGTGCCAGCAGCTTAGACGACAGGAGGACCCTTTCACCCCTCCACTTT.

The chain combines TRBV6-5 with TRBJ2-5; 9 nucleotides agree with TRBD2. This CDR3 region has 14 residues. The J segment lost 2 bases and the V segment lost 6 bases, leaving 4 bases of the junction unmatched. Looked up from germline, CDR1 is MNHEY and CDR2 is SVGAGI. The CDR3 DNA is TGTGCCAGCAGCAGCGGGGGGCATCAAGAGACCCAGTACTTC. Its translation is CASSSGGHQETQYF.

The chain couples TRBV28 to TRBJ2-2; tentatively, D is TRBD1 (6 bases). The V and J ends lost 3 bases and 4 bases respectively, with 18 bases between them. The V gene's germline CDR1 is MDHEN and CDR2 SYDVKM. This CDR3 contains 17 residues. CDR3: CASSFLPRGPPTGELFF. CDR3 DNA sequence: TGTGCCAGCAGTTTCCTCCCCAGGGGACCACCCACCGGGGAGCTGTTTTTT. The full variable domain, its missing parts supplied by reference TRBV28 and TRBJ2-2, is DVKVTQSSRYLVKRTGEKVFLECVQDMDHENMFWYRQDPGLGLRLIYFSYDVKMKEKGDIPEGYSVSREKKERFSLILESASTNQTSMYLCASSFLPRGPPTGELFFGEGSRLTVL.

This chain uses TRBV6-6 with TRBJ1-6; TRBD1 might be the D (6 bases). Germline CDR1 MNHNY, CDR2 SVGAGI (reference sequence). The length of the CDR3 is 13 residues. Trimming took off 5 bases at V and 13 bases at J, with 15 bases between the two ends. The DNA for the CDR3 is TGTGCCAGCAGTGGGGACACGGGTCTCCCCCTCCACTTT. Its protein product is CASSGDTGLPLHF.

The CDR3 spells CASSSAGARERNIQYF. The CDR3 region has the DNA TGTGCCAGCAGTTCTGCAGGGGCAAGGGAACGGAACATTCAGTACTTC. The rearrangement joins TRBV28 to TRBJ2-4; a weak D match, TRBD1 (6 bases). This CDR3 region has 16 residues. The ends were cut back, 4 bases at V and 7 bases at J, with 20 bases in the middle. Looked up from germline, CDR1 is MDHEN and CDR2 is SYDVKM.

The chain couples TRBV5-1 to TRBJ1-4; perhaps TRBD1 as D (5 bases). Germline lookup yields CDR1 SGHRS and CDR2 YFSETQ. The CDR3 spans 15 residues. V was trimmed by 4 bases and J by 6 bases, leaving 16 bases between them. The CDR3 nucleotides are TGCGCCAGCAGCGTAGGACACGCGAATGATGAAAAACTGTTTTTT. Translating it yields CASSVGHANDEKLFF.

The rearrangement joins TRBV2 to TRBJ2-2; D may be TRBD1 (5 bases). V dropped 10 bases and J dropped 4 bases, with 10 bases sitting between them. CDR1 SNHLY and CDR2 FYNNEI come from the germline V gene. The CDR3 consists of 12 residues. CDR3 residues: CATPQGTGELFF. The CDR3 nucleotides read TGTGCCACCCCCCAGGGCACCGGGGAGCTGTTTTTT.

On this clone: Other DNA sequences within the sample encode an identical CDR3. The chain combines TRBV7-2 with TRBJ2-3; TRBD2 matches at 10 bases. V gave up 1 base and J gave up 1 base; unmatched junction bases: 2. CDR3 length: 16 amino acids. Per the germline V gene, CDR1 is SGHTA and CDR2 is FQGNSA. For the CDR3, the DNA is TGTGCCAGCAGCTTAGGTCTAGCGGGGGGCACAGATACGCAGTATTTT. As protein: CASSLGLAGGTDTQYF.

The genes are TRBV2 and TRBJ2-7; D is unresolved. Deletions cut 9 bases from V and 3 bases from J, with 12 bases between. The CDR3 has 12 residues. Germline CDR1 is SNHLY and CDR2 is FYNNEI. The CDR3 DNA reads TGTGCCAGTCACGGAACATACTACGAGCAGTACGTC. This sequence encodes CASHGTYYEQYV.

V usage is TRBV19 and J usage is TRBJ1-6; D unresolved. This CDR3 region has 10 residues. Germline V gene data show CDR1 as LNHDA and CDR2 as SQIVND (reference sequence). Trimming removed 11 bases from V and 7 bases from J, with 6 bases in between. The CDR3, as DNA: TGTGCCCACGGGAATTCACCCCTCCACTTT. This translates into CAHGNSPLHF.

The chain joins TRBV5-6 to TRBJ1-4; tentatively, D is TRBD1 (6 bases). The ends were cut back, 2 bases at V and 7 bases at J, with 15 bases in the middle. CDR1 and CDR2 from the germline V gene are SGHDT and YYEEEE. The CDR3 is 15 amino acids. This CDR3 is CASSLRNREGEKLFF. The CDR3 DNA reads TGTGCCAGCAGCTTAAGAAACAGGGAGGGTGAAAAACTGTTTTTT. The full variable domain, its missing parts supplied by reference TRBV5-6 and TRBJ1-4, is DAGVTQSPTHLIKTRGQQVTLRCSPKSGHDTVSWYQQALGQGPQFIFQYYEEEERQRGNFPDRFSGHQFPNYSSELNVNALLLGDSALYLCASSLRNREGEKLFFGSGTQLSVL.

V and J are TRBV9 and TRBJ2-2; D might be TRBD2 (5 bases). Looked up from germline, CDR1 is SGDLS and CDR2 is YYNGEE. Deletions cut 3 bases from V and 0 bases from J, with 12 bases between. The CDR3 is 16 amino acids. CDR3 in DNA: TGTGCCAGCAGCGGAAAGAGGGCCCCGAACACCGGGGAGCTGTTTTTT. Protein sequence: CASSGKRAPNTGELFF.

This chain's CDR3 is CASSQEGLAGADNEQFF. The CDR3 DNA reads as TGCGCCAGCAGCCAAGAGGGACTAGCGGGGGCCGACAATGAGCAGTTCTTC. The J gene is TRBJ2-1, the V gene TRBV4-1; 14 nucleotides align to TRBD2. Looked up from germline, CDR1 is MGHRA and CDR2 is YSYEKL. The CDR3 is 17 residues long. J was trimmed by 5 bases and V by 0 bases; bases with no gene match: 3.

This chain uses TRBV7-2 with TRBJ2-1; D perhaps matches TRBD2 (6 bases). Trimming removed 5 bases from V and 5 bases from J, with 7 bases in between. The germline V gene has CDR1 SGHTA and CDR2 FQGNSA. This CDR3 comprises 12 residues. The CDR3 bases are TGTGCCAGCAGCCGACTAGACAATGAGCAGTTCTTC. It codes for CASSRLDNEQFF.

In this sample, this clone turned up a few times. This chain joins TRBV13 and TRBJ2-7; no firm D call. The germline V and J ends were trimmed by 5 bases and 2 bases, with 13 bases remaining between them. CDR3 size: 14 residues. Germline V CDR1 and CDR2: PRHDT, FYEKMQ (reference sequence). CDR3 sequence reads: CASSRQVVAYEQYV. DNA of the CDR3: TGTGCCAGCAGCCGCCAGGTCGTGGCCTACGAGCAGTACGTC.

The gene calls are TRBV7-9 and TRBJ2-7; D ambiguous. Deletions cut 5 bases from V and 9 bases from J, with 23 bases between. CDR1 is SEHNR and CDR2 is FQNEAQ in the germline V gene (reference sequence). The CDR3 length is 15 residues. DNA for the CDR3: TGTGCCAGCAGCACCGACTTCCGGTGGAGTTTCGTGCAGTACTTC. Protein sequence: CASSTDFRWSFVQYF.

This clone has just a few counts. This chain joins TRBV19 and TRBJ1-2; perhaps TRBD1 as D (6 bases). Trimming left V 6 bases short and J 8 bases short, with 19 bases between. The germline V gene has CDR1 LNHDA and CDR2 SQIVND (reference sequence). The CDR3 spans 14 residues. The CDR3 region has the DNA TGTGCCAGTAGGCCCAGGGGTGAGGCTGGAGGCTACACCTTC. Its protein is CASRPRGEAGGYTF.

This clone was seen only a few times. The chain recombines TRBV18 with TRBJ1-3; unclear D gene. V was clipped by 0 bases and J by 0 bases, with 6 bases between them. Germline CDR1 and CDR2: KGHSH and LQKENI. This CDR3 contains 15 residues. The CDR3: CASSPPAFSGNTIYF. Written as DNA, the CDR3 is TGTGCCAGCTCACCACCGGCCTTCTCTGGAAACACCATATATTTT. Complete variable domain (other parts from reference TRBV18 and TRBJ1-3): NAGVMQNPRHLVRRRGQEARLRCSPMKGHSHVYWYRQLPEEGLKFMVYLQKENIIDESGMPKERFSAEFPKEGPSILRIQQVVRGDSAAYFCASSPPAFSGNTIYFGEGSWLTVV.

This sequence joins TRBV14 and TRBJ2-2; D possibly corresponds to TRBD2 (5 bases). V shed 4 bases and J shed 5 bases, with 14 bases lying between them. This CDR3 is 15 amino acids long. Looked up from germline, CDR1 is SGHDN and CDR2 is FVKESK. DNA for the CDR3: TGTGCCAGCAGCCCGGGCGGGTATTTGACCGGGGAGCTGTTTTTT. Its protein product is CASSPGGYLTGELFF.

This chain links TRBV11-1 with TRBJ2-4, with TRBD1 identical over 9 bases. With 1 base clipped from V and 1 base from J, the junction kept 8 bases outside the gene matches. Germline CDR1 is SGHAT and CDR2 is FQDESV (reference sequence). CDR3 length: 18 amino acids. CDR3 sequence: CASSLVGQGKIAKNIQYF. In DNA form, the CDR3 reads TGTGCCAGCAGCTTAGTGGGACAGGGAAAGATCGCCAAAAACATTCAGTACTTC.

CDR3: CASSTGGYTEAFF. CDR3 bases: TGTGCCAGTAGCACAGGGGGCTACACTGAAGCTTTCTTT. This chain links TRBV19 with TRBJ1-1; 9 bases map to TRBD1. The CDR3 is 13 residues long. With V trimmed by 6 bases and J by 3 bases, 2 bases remained unmatched. CDR1 and CDR2 (germline): LNHDA, SQIVND (reference sequence).